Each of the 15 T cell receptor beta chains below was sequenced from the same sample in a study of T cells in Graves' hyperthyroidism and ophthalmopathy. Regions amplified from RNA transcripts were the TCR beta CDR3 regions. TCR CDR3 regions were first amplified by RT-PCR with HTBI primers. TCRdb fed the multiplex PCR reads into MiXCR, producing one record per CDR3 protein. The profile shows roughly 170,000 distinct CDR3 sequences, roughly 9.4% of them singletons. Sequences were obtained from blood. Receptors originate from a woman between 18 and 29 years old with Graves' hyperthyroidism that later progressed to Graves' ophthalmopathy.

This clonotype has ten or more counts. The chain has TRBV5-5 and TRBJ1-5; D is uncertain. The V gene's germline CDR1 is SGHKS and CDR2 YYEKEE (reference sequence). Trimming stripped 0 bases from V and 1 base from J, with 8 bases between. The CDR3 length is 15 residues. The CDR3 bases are TGTGCCAGCAGCTTGGTGGACGGAAGCAATCAGCCCCAGCATTTT. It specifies CASSLVDGSNQPQHF.

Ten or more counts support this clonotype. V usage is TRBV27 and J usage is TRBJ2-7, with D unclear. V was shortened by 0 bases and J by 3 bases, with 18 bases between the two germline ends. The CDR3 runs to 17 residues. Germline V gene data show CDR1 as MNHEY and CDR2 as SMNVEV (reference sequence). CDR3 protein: CASSLSVGRFDLYEQYF. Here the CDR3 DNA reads TGTGCCAGCAGTTTATCCGTGGGCAGGTTCGACCTCTACGAGCAGTACTTC.

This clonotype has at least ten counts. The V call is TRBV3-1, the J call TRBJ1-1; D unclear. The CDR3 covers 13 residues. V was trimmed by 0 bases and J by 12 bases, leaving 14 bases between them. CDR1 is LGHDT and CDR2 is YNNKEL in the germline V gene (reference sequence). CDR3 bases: TGTGCCAGCAGCCAAGATGCCCCCAAGATGACTTTCTTT. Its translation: CASSQDAPKMTFF.

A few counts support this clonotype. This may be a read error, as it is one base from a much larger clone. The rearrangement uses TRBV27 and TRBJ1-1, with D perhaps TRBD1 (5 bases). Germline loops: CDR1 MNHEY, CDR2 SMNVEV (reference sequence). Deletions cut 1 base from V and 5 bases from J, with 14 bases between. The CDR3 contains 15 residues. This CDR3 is CASSLWGRLTTEAFF. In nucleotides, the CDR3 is TGTGCCAGCAGTTTATGGGGGAGGTTGACGACTGAAGCTTTCTTT.

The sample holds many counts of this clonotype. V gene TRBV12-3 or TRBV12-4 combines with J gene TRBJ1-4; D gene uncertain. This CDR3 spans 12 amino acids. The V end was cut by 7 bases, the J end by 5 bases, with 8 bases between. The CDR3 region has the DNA TGTGCCAGCACCCTCGGGAATGAAAAACTGTTTTTT. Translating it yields CASTLGNEKLFF.

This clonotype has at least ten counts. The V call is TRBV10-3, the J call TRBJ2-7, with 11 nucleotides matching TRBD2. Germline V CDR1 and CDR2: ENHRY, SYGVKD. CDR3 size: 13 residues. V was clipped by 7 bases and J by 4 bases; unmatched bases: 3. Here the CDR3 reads CAITLAGGYEQYF. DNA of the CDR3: TGTGCCATCACGCTAGCGGGGGGTTACGAGCAGTACTTC.

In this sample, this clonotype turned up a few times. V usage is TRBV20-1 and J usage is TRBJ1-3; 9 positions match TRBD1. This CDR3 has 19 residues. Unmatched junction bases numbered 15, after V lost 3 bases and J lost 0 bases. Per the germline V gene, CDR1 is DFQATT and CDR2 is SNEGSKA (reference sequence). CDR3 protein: CSARGWSGTGKGSGNTIYF. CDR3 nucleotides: TGCAGTGCTAGGGGTTGGTCCGGGACAGGGAAGGGCTCTGGAAACACCATATATTTT.

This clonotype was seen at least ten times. The CDR3 region is CASSLPTSGGTGELFF. The CDR3 bases are TGTGCCAGCAGCTTACCGACTAGTGGAGGCACCGGGGAGCTGTTTTTT. The V call is TRBV13, the J call TRBJ2-2, with a tentative D call TRBD2 (6 bases). The CDR3 loop spans 16 amino acids. Trimming shortened V by 2 bases and J by 4 bases, and 14 bases separated the two germline ends. CDR1 is PRHDT, CDR2 FYEKMQ, per germline (reference sequence). Looking up the rest from reference TRBV13 and TRBJ2-2 gives the full variable domain: AAGVIQSPRHLIKEKRETATLKCYPIPRHDTVYWYQQGPGQDPQFLISFYEKMQSDKGSIPDRFSAQQFSDYHSELNMSSLELGDSALYFCASSLPTSGGTGELFFGEGSRLTVL.

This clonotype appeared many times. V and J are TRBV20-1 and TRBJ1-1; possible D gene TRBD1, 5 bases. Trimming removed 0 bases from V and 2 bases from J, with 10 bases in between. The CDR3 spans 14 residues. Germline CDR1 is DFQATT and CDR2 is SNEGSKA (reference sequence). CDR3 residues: CSARDYRSNTEAFF. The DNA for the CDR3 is TGCAGTGCTAGAGATTACAGGTCAAACACTGAAGCTTTCTTT.

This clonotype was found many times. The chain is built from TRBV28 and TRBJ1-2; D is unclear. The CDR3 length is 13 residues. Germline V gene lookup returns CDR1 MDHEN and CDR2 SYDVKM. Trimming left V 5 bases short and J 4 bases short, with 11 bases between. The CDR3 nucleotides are TGTGCCAGCAGTCCTCCGGGAATCTATGGCTACACCTTC. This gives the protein CASSPPGIYGYTF.

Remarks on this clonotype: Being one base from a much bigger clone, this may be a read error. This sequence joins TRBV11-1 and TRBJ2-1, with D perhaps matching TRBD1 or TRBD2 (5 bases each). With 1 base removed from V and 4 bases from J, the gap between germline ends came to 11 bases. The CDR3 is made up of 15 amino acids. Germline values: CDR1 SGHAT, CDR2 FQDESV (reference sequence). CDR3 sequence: CASSLVGAVYNEQFF. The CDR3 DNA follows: TGTGCCAGCAGCTTAGTCGGGGCCGTTTACAATGAGCAGTTCTTC.

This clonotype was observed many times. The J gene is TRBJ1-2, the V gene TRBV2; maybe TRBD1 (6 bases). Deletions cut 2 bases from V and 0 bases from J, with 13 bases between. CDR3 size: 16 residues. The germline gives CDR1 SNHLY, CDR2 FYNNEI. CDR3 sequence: CASSESEDRSNYGYTF. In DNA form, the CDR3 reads TGTGCCAGCAGTGAATCGGAGGACAGATCTAACTATGGCTACACCTTC.

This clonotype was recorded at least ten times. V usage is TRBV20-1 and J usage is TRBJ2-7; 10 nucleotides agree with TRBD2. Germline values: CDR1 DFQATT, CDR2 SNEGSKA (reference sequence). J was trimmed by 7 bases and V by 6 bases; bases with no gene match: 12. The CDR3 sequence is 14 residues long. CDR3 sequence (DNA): TGCAGTGCAAGTCCCCTAGCGGGAGATTATGAGCAGTACTTC. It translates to CSASPLAGDYEQYF.

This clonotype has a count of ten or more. Here the CDR3 reads CSARSETQYF. The CDR3 DNA reads TGCAGCGCCCGCTCAGAGACCCAGTACTTC. The rearrangement links TRBV29-1 to TRBJ2-5; no definite D call. Germline V gene sequence: CDR1 SQVTM, CDR2 ANQGSEA. Trimming removed 7 bases at V and 4 bases at J, with 7 bases between. The CDR3 is made up of 10 amino acids. The full variable domain, in which reference TRBV29-1 and TRBJ2-5 provide the parts outside the CDR3, is SAVISQKPSRDICQRGTSLTIQCQVDSQVTMMFWYRQQPGQSLTLIATANQGSEATYESGFVIDKFPISRPNLTFSTLTVSNMSPEDSSIYLCSARSETQYFGPGTRLLVL.

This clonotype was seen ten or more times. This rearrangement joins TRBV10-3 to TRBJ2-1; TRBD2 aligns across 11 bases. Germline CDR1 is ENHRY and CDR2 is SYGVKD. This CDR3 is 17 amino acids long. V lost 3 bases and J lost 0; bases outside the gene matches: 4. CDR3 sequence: CAISDRLAGSSYNEQFF. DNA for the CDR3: TGTGCCATCAGTGACCGACTAGCGGGGAGCTCCTACAATGAGCAGTTCTTC.